This T cell receptor (beta chain) is drawn from a study of T cell responses to AZD1222 COVID-19 vaccine. TCRdb's copy holds only in-frame clones and misses some; the assay was immunoSEQ multiplex PCR. The table has 200,000 or so clones, approximately 92% seen once. The V gene lost 6 bases and the J gene lost 7 bases, with 16 bases spanning the gap. Germline values: CDR1 MNHEY, CDR2 SMNVEV (reference sequence). This CDR3 region has 15 residues. The receptor was derived from an adult in good health. The V gene is TRBV27, the J gene TRBJ1-6; D is perhaps TRBD1 (5 bases). This specimen was peripheral blood, taken on day 0 of AZD1222 vaccination. DNA of the CDR3: TGTGCCAGCAGATCCATTGGGGCAGGGAATTCACCCCTCCACTTT. This sequence encodes CASRSIGAGNSPLHF.